The clone carrying this TCR beta chain was recorded a few times. Its specificity is not known. The data were taken from a study of CD8 T cells in ankylosing spondylitis. Study conclusions and caveats: The disease-linked clones had a CD8+ phenotype and low blood frequencies. It appeared that ankylosing spondylitis blood was characterized by a TCR beta motif of fewer than 10 highly homologous variants.

Molecular-barcoded quantitative 5'-RACE produced these TCR beta libraries. TCRdb redid the calling of the 5' RACE reads with MiXCR, one entry per CDR3 protein. The data hold under 300,000 distinct CDR3 sequences, with 10% observed a single time. The germline V gene encodes CDR1 SGHTA and CDR2 FQGNSA. Between the trimmed V and J ends, which lost 6 bases and 0 bases, there was a span of 14 bases. The CDR3 is 16 residues long. The chain combines TRBV7-2 with TRBJ2-2; D is possibly TRBD1 or TRBD2 (5 bases each). This TCR derives from a male donor with ankylosing spondylitis or in good health (not recorded which). The source material was blood, either unsorted or a sorted T cell fraction (not recorded which). CDR3 in DNA: TGTGCCAGCAGTCCTCAGGGACCCGCGAACACCGGGGAGCTGTTTTTT. Translating it yields CASSPQGPANTGELFF.